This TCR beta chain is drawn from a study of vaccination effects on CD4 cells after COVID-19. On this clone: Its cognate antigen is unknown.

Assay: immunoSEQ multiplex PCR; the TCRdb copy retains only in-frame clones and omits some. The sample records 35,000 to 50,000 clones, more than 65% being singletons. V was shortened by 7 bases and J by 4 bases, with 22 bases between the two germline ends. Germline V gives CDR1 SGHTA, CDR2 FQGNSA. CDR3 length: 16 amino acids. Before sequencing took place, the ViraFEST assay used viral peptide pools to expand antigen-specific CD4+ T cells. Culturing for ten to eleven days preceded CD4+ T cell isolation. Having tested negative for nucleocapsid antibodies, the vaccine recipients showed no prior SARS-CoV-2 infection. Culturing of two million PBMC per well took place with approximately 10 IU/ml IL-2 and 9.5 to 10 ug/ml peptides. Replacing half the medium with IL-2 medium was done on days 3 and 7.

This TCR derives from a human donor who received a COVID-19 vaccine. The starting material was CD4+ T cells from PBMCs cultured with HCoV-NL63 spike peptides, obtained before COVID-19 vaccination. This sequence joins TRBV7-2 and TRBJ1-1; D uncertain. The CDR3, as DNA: TGTGCCAGCACTCCCCCGGGAGGGTCAACCAGCACTGAAGCTTTCTTT. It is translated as CASTPPGGSTSTEAFF.